The sequence of this TCR beta chain was determined in a study of shared clonotypes between healthy human individuals (dated by TCRdb to about 2020). For the study in its entirety: A couple of women and a few men aged 18 to 49 years were included in the cohort. The study deeply sequenced blood TCR repertoires of about five healthy adults to estimate repertoire size and the extent of clonotype sharing between individuals. To increase sequencing depth and limit assay-specific biases, TCR repertoire library preparation and sequencing were carried out by different laboratories using diverse techniques. For each donor, CD4 naive and CD4 memory were each run on three plates, CD8 naive on two plates, and CD8 memory on one plate. Leukapheresis yielded between about 0.8 and 8.9 billion PBMCs per donor. General findings and caveats noted by the study authors: Approximately 5% of naive CD4, 3.5% of naive CD8, around 2.3% of memory CD4, and approximately 0.4% of memory CD8 clonotypes were shared across a few donors. Naive subsets generally had larger estimated clonotype richness than memory subsets. Only blood was sampled, and tissue TCR repertoires likely differ from those in blood. Because the study included only a small number of donors, the genetic and exposure-history diversity represented was limited. Higher generation probabilities were observed for clonotypes shared by all four sorted-subset donors than for non-shared clonotypes. Pairwise subsampling led to the expectation that sequencing depth would affect the degree of clonotype sharing among donors. Even with the large sequencing depth, rarefaction of the sorted-subset datasets indicated that sequencing was incomplete.

Concerning this clone itself: The antigen this receptor binds is unknown. No per-base quality is available; no much larger clone lies one base away.

Healthy HIV-negative adults with no recently reported acute infections or vaccinations were included as donors. Only Caucasian adults living in Nashville, Tennessee, USA were represented among the donors. CD4+ T cells were enriched through magnetic negative selection, after which naive cells were positively selected on CD45RA and the remaining negative fraction served as the memory subset. Blood was obtained by leukapheresis, after which PBMCs were separated by Ficoll-Histopaque density gradient centrifugation and cryopreserved in liquid nitrogen vapor phase. Purity and quantity of every magnetically sorted T cell population were checked by analytical flow cytometry. Genomic DNA was isolated from every sorted fraction and measured by UV absorbance on a Nanodrop 2000c. Using the deep immunoSEQ assay, multiplex PCR amplified TCR CDR3 regions from genomic DNA. Extracted genomic DNA from each cell subset was distributed evenly across all wells of several immunoSEQ 96-well plates, and each plate was treated as a replicate. For sorted subsets, each replicate PCR was loaded with 150 to 250 ng genomic DNA, equivalent to about 30,000 T cell genomes. The purified libraries were quantified using a Qubit 3.0 fluorometer, sized with a Bioanalyzer 2100, and then quantified again using the KAPA Library Quantification kit. A separate single-read 150-cycle Illumina NextSeq 550 flow cell was used to sequence each immunoSEQ 96-well plate. The paper's processing steps were these. Because the immunoSEQ output included only junctional sequences and no quality scores, the filtering could not be the same as the filtering used for full-length reads. To assign V/J genes and CDR3, sequences were annotated using PyIR, a Python wrapper for IgBLAST v1.9, with IMGT germline references. Reads were filtered out if the reads had weak V/J assignments (E-value above 1e-6), no CDR3, stop codons, out-of-frame junctions, or ambiguous translated residues. V3J clonotypes were defined as sequences sharing an identical inferred V gene, J gene, and CDR3 amino acid sequence. To compute the percentage overlap between repertoires, the number of shared unique clonotypes was divided by the size of the smaller repertoire. Repertoire richness was assessed with RTK rarefaction, the Chao1 estimator, and Recon v2.1 estimates of unobserved clonotypes. For all TCRbeta clonotypes obtained by the gDNA method from a handful of donors, generation probabilities were computed with OLGA. TCRdb obtained this table from immuneACCESS and retained in-frame rearrangements with V and J assigned. These tables miss some clones; where compared with another copy, unresolved V genes account for less than half of the shortfall, and the remainder is unexplained. That table is the source of V, J and clone size, and D and trimming were worked out from the DNA. Here the sample has some 1,600,000 clones; 98% occur a single time. Roughly 0.45% of the sample belongs to the ten largest clones.

Sequencing input: naive CD4+ T cells sorted from blood. What the cell subset or site label conveys for this sample: CD45RA+ positively selected. This clonotype was sampled from a man younger than 40 in good health.

The CDR3 corresponds to CASTRTGWYEQYF. The DNA is TGTGCCAGCACGCGGACAGGGTGGTACGAGCAGTACTTC. Here the chain combines TRBV11-2 and TRBJ2-7; the junction holds 8 bases that match TRBD1. CDR1 and CDR2 are read off the germline V gene as SGHAT and FQNNGV. V lost 7 bases and J lost 4 bases, and the count of bases not matched to a germline gene is 6. From the cysteine up to the phenylalanine, the CDR3 has a length of 13 residues. CDR3 DNA only is kept here, 39 bases in frame from base 1.